This T cell receptor (beta chain) was sequenced for a study of blood T cell repertoires in COVID-19. Study-level information: COVID-19 samples collected from the United States, Italy and Spain covered acute and convalescent phases. From T cells, B-cell-depleted T cells, or PBMCs came the material, which was cDNA or gDNA.

Study processing details: Amplification from reference gene primers served as the basis for estimated nucleated cell counts. Profiled with immunoSEQ multiplex PCR; TCRdb holds only in-frame clones, not every one. V and J calls plus clone size are reproduced from that table; the DNA served to infer D and trimming. Of roughly 200,000 clones detected, approximately 85% appear once; the ten largest clones hold 4% to 6%. What was sequenced was peripheral blood. The sequence derives from a woman between 70 and 85 years old with active or convalescent COVID-19.

The CDR3 nucleotides are TGCGCCAGCAGCTCGGACTTTGGGCAGGGGAGCTCCTACAATGAGCAGTTCTTC. Translating it yields CASSSDFGQGSSYNEQFF. V usage is TRBV5-1 and J usage is TRBJ2-1; D is possibly TRBD1 (6 bases). Per the germline V gene, CDR1 is SGHRS and CDR2 is YFSETQ. The length of the CDR3 is 18 residues. Trimming pared 3 bases from V and 0 bases from J, leaving 19 bases between.